This T cell receptor beta chain comes out of a study of cytomegalovirus exposure and HLA in healthy donors. Study information: Unique TCR beta sequences numbering about 100 million came from around 180 million T cells in an earlier analysis. Points from the study as a whole: Researchers reported that a few CMV-associated chains were confirmed in vitro as CMV antigen-specific. In a later analysis, an Asian-associated ancestry cluster reportedly showed fewer N-insertions than the approximately 620-donor mean. Altogether, about 160 TCR beta chains were recorded as cytomegalovirus-associated.

It was with 60 Vbeta and 13 Jbeta primers that the PCR ran. Only in-frame clones appear in the TCRdb table, and some are missing; sequencing was by immunoSEQ multiplex PCR. The sample shows about 170,000 clones, 70% to 90% of them seen only once. As to this clone: Its antigen is still unknown.

This CDR3 is 14 amino acids long. Per germline, CDR1 SGHDT and CDR2 YYEEEE. The V and J ends lost 2 bases and 5 bases, in that order; junction bases with no gene match: 4. This receptor was taken from a man in his late teens or twenties in good health and CMV-seropositive. Sequencing was carried out using PBMCs. V and J are TRBV5-6 and TRBJ2-3; 8 positions agree with TRBD1. As DNA, the CDR3 is TGTGCCAGCAGCTTCAGGGGGCTTGGAGATACGCAGTATTTT. Protein: CASSFRGLGDTQYF.